The 8 T cell receptor beta chains below come from one sample, sequenced in a study of blood T cell repertoires in COVID-19. Some clones are missing from TCRdb's copy, which holds only in-frame ones; the method was immunoSEQ multiplex PCR. The sample has around 270,000 clones, about 89% seen once; the top ten hold around 0.8%. Sequenced: peripheral blood. The receptors were gathered from a young man with acute or convalescent COVID-19.

The chain combines TRBV28 with TRBJ1-3, with a possible D match to TRBD1 (6 bases). Germline V gene lookup returns CDR1 MDHEN and CDR2 SYDVKM. The CDR3 is 15 amino acids. V lost 11 bases and J lost 1, with 18 bases in between. The CDR3 here is CAGREGGPSGNTIYF. The CDR3 DNA reads as TGTGCCGGAAGGGAGGGGGGCCCTTCTGGAAACACCATATATTTT.

This chain joins TRBV11-2 and TRBJ2-2; 8 nucleotides agree with TRBD1. This CDR3 comprises 16 residues. J was trimmed by 5 bases and V by 3 bases; bases with no gene match: 8. From germline, CDR1 is SGHAT and CDR2 FQNNGV. Here the CDR3 DNA reads TGTGCCAGCAGCTTTCGACAGGGGAGAGGGACCGGGGAGCTGTTTTTT. Protein: CASSFRQGRGTGELFF.

The chain is built from TRBV5-5 and TRBJ1-2; D uncertain. This CDR3 has 16 residues. With 0 bases removed from V and 4 bases from J, the gap between germline ends came to 16 bases. The germline gives CDR1 SGHKS, CDR2 YYEKEE (reference sequence). The CDR3 DNA reads as TGTGCCAGCAGCTTGGTCGATCAGGTTATAATCTATGGCTACACCTTC. Translated: CASSLVDQVIIYGYTF.

This sequence joins TRBV10-2 and TRBJ2-5; the match to TRBD1 covers 7 bases. The ends lost 4 bases at V and 6 bases at J; junction bases unmatched: 14. In germline, CDR1 is WSHSY, CDR2 SAAADI. CDR3 length: 16 amino acids. The CDR3 DNA sequence: TGCGCCAGCAGTGTAGTAGGACAGGCCCAGGATAAGACCCAGTACTTC. Protein product: CASSVVGQAQDKTQYF.

This clone appeared a single time. V usage is TRBV11-3 and J usage is TRBJ2-1, with 10 bases identical to TRBD1. The CDR3 loop spans 17 amino acids. After removal of 2 bases from V and 9 bases from J, the junction contained 13 bases not matched to a gene. The germline V gene encodes CDR1 SGHNT and CDR2 YENEEA. The DNA for the CDR3 is TGTGCCAGCAGCTTATGCTCCGGGACAGGGGTCTGGTGTGAGCAGTTCTTC. This encodes CASSLCSGTGVWCEQFF.

The chain recombines TRBV28 with TRBJ1-2; no clear D. This CDR3 spans 11 amino acids. Trimming cost V 7 bases and J 8 bases, with 11 bases left between them. CDR1 is MDHEN, CDR2 SYDVKM, per germline. DNA of the CDR3: TGTGCCAGCACAAACCGGGTGGGCTACACCTTC. Protein: CASTNRVGYTF.

The J gene is TRBJ1-1, the V gene TRBV28; 7 bases line up with TRBD1. Trimming removed 3 bases from V and 4 bases from J; junction bases left unmatched: 8. From germline, CDR1 is MDHEN and CDR2 SYDVKM. CDR3 length equals 15 residues. The CDR3 spells CASSFTGPGGTEAFF. In nucleotides, the CDR3 is TGTGCCAGCAGTTTCACCGGGCCAGGGGGCACTGAAGCTTTCTTT.

This chain joins TRBV7-9 and TRBJ1-5, with 7 nucleotides matching TRBD1. The CDR3 runs to 14 residues. The V gene's germline CDR1 is SEHNR and CDR2 FQNEAQ (reference sequence). With 5 bases clipped from V and 4 bases from J, the junction kept 5 bases outside the gene matches. The CDR3 DNA reads TGTGCCAGCAGCCCGGACAGGCTTAATCAGCCCCAGCATTTT. It codes for CASSPDRLNQPQHF.